The 4 T cell receptor beta chains below all came from one sample that was sequenced in a study of cytomegalovirus exposure and HLA in healthy donors. A multiplex PCR was run with 60 Vbeta primers and 13 Jbeta primers. The data were produced by immunoSEQ multiplex PCR, yet TCRdb's version contains in-frame clones alone and is incomplete. The sample carries under 200,000 clones, about 70% recorded once. The specimen was PBMCs. Receptor source: a woman between 40 and 55 years old in good health and CMV-seropositive.

This sequence joins TRBV5-1 and TRBJ2-5; 8 bases agree with TRBD2. The CDR3 sequence is 16 residues long. Trimming removed 4 bases from V and 5 bases from J; junction bases left unmatched: 13. Germline CDR1 is SGHRS and CDR2 is YFSETQ. The CDR3 DNA sequence: TGCGCCAGCAGCCCGGGGGCTAGCGGGCCCCAGGAGACCCAGTACTTC. This translates into CASSPGASGPQETQYF.

The chain recombines TRBV5-1 with TRBJ1-5; perhaps TRBD1 as D (5 bases). The end of the DNA is better explained by TRBJ2-3, so the J call may be wrong. Germline V lookup: CDR1 SGHRS, CDR2 YFSETQ. The CDR3 runs to 15 residues. CDR3 residues: CASSLTGTFNQPQYF. The DNA for the CDR3 is TGCGCCAGCAGCTTGACAGGTACTTTCAATCAGCCCCAGTATTTT.

This clone was observed a handful of times. This rearrangement joins TRBV19 to TRBJ1-2; 9 bases fit TRBD1. V was clipped by 3 bases and J by 4 bases; unmatched bases: 6. This CDR3 is built from 15 residues. Germline CDR1 and CDR2: LNHDA and SQIVND (reference sequence). The CDR3 spells CASSIKATGGYGYTF. For the CDR3, the DNA is TGTGCCAGTAGTATTAAGGCGACAGGGGGCTATGGCTACACCTTC.

The CDR3 DNA follows: TGCGCCAGCAGCCAACCGACTAGCGGGAGGGGGACCTACGAGCAGTACTTC. It codes for CASSQPTSGRGTYEQYF. This chain joins TRBV4-1 and TRBJ2-7; 14 bases map to TRBD2. This CDR3 comprises 17 residues. The junction had 5 bases not matched to a gene; V was cut back by 2 bases and J by 2 bases. The germline V gene encodes CDR1 MGHRA and CDR2 YSYEKL.